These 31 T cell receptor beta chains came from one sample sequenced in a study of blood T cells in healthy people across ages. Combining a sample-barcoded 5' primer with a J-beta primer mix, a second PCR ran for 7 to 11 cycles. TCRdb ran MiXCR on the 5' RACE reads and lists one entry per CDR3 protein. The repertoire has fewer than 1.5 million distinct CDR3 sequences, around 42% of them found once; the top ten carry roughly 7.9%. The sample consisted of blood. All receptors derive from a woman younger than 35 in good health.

CDR3 coding DNA: TGTGCCAGCAGTCTGACGGGAAGGATTGGTGAAAAACTGTTTTTT. This translates into CASSLTGRIGEKLFF. This sequence joins TRBV2 and TRBJ1-4, with D unclear. Per the germline V gene, CDR1 is SNHLY and CDR2 is FYNNEI. With 5 bases removed from V and 7 bases from J, the gap between germline ends came to 17 bases. The CDR3 has 15 amino acids.

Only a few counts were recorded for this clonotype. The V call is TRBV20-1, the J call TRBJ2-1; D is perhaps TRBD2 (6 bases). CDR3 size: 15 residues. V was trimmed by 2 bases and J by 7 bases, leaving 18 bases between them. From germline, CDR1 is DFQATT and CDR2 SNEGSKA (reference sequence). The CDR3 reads CSARIAGGIRNEQFF. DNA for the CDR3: TGCAGTGCTAGAATAGCTGGCGGGATAAGGAATGAGCAGTTCTTC.

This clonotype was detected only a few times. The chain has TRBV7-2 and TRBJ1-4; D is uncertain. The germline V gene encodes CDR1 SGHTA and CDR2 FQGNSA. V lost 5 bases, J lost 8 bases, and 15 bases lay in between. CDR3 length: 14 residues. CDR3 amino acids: CASSTPRVREKLFF. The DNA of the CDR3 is TGTGCCAGCAGCACTCCCCGGGTGAGGGAAAAACTGTTTTTT.

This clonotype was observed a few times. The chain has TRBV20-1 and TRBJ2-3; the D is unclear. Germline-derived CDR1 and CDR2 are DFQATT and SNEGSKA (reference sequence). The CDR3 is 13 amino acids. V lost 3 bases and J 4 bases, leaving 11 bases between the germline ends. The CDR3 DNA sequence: TGCAGTGCTAGGCTATCCGCTGCAGATACGCAGTATTTT. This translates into CSARLSAADTQYF.

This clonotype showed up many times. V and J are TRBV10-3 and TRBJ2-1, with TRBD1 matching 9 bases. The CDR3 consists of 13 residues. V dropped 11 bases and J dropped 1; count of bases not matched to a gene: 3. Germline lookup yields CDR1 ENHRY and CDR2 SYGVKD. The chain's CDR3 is CAGGTGSYNEQFF. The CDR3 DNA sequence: TGTGCCGGCGGGACAGGGTCCTACAATGAGCAGTTCTTC.

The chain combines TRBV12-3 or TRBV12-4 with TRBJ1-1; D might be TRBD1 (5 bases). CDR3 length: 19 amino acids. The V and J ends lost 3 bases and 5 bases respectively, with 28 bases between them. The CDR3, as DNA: TGTGCCAGCAGTTTTTTGGTTGAGGGACCCAGGAGGGTAGAGACTGAAGCTTTCTTT. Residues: CASSFLVEGPRRVETEAFF.

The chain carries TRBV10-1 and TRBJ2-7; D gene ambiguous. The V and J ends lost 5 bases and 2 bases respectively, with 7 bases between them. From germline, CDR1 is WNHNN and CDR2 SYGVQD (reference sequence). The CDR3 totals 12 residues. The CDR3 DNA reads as TGCGCCAGCAGTCAGTACCCCTACGAGCAGTACTTC. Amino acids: CASSQYPYEQYF.

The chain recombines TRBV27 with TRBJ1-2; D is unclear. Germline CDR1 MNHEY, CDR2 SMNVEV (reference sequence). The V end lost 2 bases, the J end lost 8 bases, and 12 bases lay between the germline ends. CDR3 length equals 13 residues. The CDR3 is CASSLGRLEGYTF. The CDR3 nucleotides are TGTGCCAGCAGTTTAGGCAGGCTTGAGGGCTACACCTTC.

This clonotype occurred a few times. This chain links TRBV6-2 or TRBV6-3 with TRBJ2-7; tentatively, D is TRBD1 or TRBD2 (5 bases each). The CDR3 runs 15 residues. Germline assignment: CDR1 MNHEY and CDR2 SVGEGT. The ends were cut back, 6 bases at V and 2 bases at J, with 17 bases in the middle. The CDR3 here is CASSPTGAIPYEQYF. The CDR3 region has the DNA TGTGCCAGCAGCCCCACCGGGGCCATACCCTACGAGCAGTACTTC.

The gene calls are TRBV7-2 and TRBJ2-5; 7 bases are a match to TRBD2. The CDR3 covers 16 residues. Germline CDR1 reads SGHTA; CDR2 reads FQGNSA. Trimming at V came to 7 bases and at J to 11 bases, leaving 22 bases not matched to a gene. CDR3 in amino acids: CASIKRAGAIPESQYF. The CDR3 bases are TGTGCCAGCATCAAAAGGGCGGGAGCAATTCCCGAGAGTCAGTACTTC.

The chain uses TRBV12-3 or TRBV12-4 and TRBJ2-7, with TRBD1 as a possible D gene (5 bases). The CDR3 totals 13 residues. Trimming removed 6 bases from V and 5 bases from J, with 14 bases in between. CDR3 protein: CASSRVLVDEQYF. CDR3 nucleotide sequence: TGTGCCAGCAGCAGGGTTTTGGTTGACGAGCAGTACTTC.

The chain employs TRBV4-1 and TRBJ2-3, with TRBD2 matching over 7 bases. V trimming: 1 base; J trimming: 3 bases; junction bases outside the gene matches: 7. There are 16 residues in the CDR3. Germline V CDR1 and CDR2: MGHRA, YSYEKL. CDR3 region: CASSQAGLVETDTQYF. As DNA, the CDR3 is TGCGCCAGCAGCCAAGCCGGACTAGTGGAAACAGATACGCAGTATTTT.

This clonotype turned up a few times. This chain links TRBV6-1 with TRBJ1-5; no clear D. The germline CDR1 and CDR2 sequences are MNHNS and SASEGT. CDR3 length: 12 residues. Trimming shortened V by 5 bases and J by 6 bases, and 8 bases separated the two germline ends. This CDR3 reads CASSNRLQPQHF. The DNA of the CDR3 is TGTGCCAGCAGTAACAGACTTCAGCCCCAGCATTTT.

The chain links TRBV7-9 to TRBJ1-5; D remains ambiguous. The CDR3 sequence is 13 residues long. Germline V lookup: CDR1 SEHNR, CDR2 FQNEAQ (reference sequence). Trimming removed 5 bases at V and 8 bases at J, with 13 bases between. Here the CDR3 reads CASSASGDKPQHF. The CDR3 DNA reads TGTGCCAGCAGCGCATCCGGGGATAAGCCCCAGCATTTT.

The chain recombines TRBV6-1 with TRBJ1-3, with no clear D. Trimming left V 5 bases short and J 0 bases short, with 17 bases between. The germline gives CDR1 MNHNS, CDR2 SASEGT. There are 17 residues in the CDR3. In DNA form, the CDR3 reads TGTGCCAGCAGTCCTGAACAGCTATCCCCCTCTGGAAACACCATATATTTT. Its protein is CASSPEQLSPSGNTIYF.

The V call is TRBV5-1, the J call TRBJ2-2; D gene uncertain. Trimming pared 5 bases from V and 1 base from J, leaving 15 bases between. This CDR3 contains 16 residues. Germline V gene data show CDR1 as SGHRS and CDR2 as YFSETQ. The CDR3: CASSSDPLGNTGELFF. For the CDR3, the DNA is TGCGCCAGCAGTTCGGACCCCTTGGGGAACACCGGGGAGCTGTTTTTT. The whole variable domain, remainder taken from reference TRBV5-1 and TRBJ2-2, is KAGVTQTPRYLIKTRGQQVTLSCSPISGHRSVSWYQQTPGQGLQFLFEYFSETQRNKGNFPGRFSGRQFSNSRSEMNVSTLELGDSALYLCASSSDPLGNTGELFFGEGSRLTVL.

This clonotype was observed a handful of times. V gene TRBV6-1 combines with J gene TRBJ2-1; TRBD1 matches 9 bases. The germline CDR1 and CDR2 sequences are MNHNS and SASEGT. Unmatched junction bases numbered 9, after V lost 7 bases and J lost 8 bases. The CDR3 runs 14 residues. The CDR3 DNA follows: TGTGCCAGCAAATCCGGGACAGGGCTCGATGAGCAGTTCTTC. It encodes CASKSGTGLDEQFF.

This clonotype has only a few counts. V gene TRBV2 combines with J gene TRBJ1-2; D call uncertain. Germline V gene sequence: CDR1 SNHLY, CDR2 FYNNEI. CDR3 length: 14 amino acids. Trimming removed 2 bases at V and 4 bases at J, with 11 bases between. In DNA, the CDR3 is TGTGCCAGCAGTGAACGCGGGCACCTCTATGGCTACACCTTC. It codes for CASSERGHLYGYTF.

CDR3 amino acids: CASTGGGVQETQYF. CDR3 nucleotides: TGTGCCAGCACCGGGGGGGGCGTACAAGAGACCCAGTACTTC. The chain employs TRBV6-6 and TRBJ2-5; 8 positions match TRBD2. This CDR3 is built from 14 residues. With 7 bases clipped from V and 2 bases from J, the junction kept 6 bases outside the gene matches. CDR1 and CDR2 (germline): MNHNY, SVGAGI (reference sequence).

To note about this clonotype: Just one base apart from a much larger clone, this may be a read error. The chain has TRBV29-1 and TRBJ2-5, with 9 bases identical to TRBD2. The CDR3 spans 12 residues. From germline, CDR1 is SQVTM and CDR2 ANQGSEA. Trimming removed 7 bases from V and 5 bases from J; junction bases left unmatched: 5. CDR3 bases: TGCAGCGAGGTGAGCGGGAGGGAGACCCAGTACTTC. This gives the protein CSEVSGRETQYF.

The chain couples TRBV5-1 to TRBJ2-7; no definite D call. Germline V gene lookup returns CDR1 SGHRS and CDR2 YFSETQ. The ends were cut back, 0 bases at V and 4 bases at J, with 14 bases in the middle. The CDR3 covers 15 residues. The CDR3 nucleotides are TGCGCCAGCAGCTTGGATCCAGGAGCAAGGTACGAGCAGTACTTC. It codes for CASSLDPGARYEQYF.

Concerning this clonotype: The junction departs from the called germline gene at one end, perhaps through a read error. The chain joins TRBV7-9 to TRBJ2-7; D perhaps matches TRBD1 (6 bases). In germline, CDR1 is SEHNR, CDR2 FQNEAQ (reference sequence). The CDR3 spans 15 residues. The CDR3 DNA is TGTACCAGCAGCTTTCCAGGGGACCCCTCTTACGAGCAGTACTTC. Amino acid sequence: CTSSFPGDPSYEQYF.

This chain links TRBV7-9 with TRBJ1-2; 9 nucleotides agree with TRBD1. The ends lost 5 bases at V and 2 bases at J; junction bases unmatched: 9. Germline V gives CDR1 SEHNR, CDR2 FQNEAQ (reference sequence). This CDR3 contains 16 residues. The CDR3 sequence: CASSVRGTGLNYGYTF. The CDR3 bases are TGTGCCAGCAGCGTACGCGGGACAGGGCTAAACTATGGCTACACCTTC.

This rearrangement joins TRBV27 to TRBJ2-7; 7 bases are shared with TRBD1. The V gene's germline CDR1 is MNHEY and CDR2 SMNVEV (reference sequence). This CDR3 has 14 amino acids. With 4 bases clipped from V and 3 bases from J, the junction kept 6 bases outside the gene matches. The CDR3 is CASSSGQVNYEQYF. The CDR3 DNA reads TGTGCCAGCAGTTCAGGACAGGTTAACTACGAGCAGTACTTC.

The CDR3 sequence: CASNRGGVGNIQYF. CDR3 nucleotides: TGTGCCAGCAATCGGGGCGGTGTTGGAAACATTCAGTACTTC. The chain uses TRBV6-5 and TRBJ2-7; D might be TRBD1 or TRBD2, each matching 5 bases. The last part of the DNA fits TRBJ2-4 better; the J call may be wrong. The germline gives CDR1 MNHEY, CDR2 SVGAGI. The CDR3 runs to 14 residues.

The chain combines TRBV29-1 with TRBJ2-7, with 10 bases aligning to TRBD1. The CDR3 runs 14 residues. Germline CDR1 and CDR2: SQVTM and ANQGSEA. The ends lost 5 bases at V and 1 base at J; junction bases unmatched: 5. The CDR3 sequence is CSVQGQGTSYEQYF. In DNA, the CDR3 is TGCAGCGTTCAGGGACAGGGGACATCCTACGAGCAGTACTTC.

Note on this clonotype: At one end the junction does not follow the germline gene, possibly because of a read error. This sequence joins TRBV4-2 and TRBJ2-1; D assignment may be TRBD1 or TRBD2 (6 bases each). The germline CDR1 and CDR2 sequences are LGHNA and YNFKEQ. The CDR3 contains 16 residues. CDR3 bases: TGTGTCAGCAGCCAAGATGTGAGGGGGGTGATGAATGAGCAGTTCTTC. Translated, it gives CVSSQDVRGVMNEQFF.

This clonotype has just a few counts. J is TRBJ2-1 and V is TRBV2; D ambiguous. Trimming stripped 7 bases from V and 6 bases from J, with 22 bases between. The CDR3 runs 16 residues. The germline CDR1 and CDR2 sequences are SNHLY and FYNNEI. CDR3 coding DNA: TGTGCCAGCACCGACCCCCAGATTAGATACGGCAATGAGCAGTTCTTC. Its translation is CASTDPQIRYGNEQFF.

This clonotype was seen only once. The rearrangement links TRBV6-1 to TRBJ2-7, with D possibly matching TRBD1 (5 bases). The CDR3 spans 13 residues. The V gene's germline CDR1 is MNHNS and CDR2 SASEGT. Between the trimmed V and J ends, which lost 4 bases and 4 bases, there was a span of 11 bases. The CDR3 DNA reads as TGTGCCAGCAGTGGTGGGGCCCATTACGAGCAGTACTTC. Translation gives CASSGGAHYEQYF.

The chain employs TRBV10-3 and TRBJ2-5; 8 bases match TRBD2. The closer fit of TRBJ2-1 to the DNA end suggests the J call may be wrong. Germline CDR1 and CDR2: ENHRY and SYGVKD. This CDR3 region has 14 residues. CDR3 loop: CAISGGGYQETQFF. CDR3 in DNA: TGTGCCATCAGTGGCGGGGGGTACCAAGAGACCCAGTTCTTC.

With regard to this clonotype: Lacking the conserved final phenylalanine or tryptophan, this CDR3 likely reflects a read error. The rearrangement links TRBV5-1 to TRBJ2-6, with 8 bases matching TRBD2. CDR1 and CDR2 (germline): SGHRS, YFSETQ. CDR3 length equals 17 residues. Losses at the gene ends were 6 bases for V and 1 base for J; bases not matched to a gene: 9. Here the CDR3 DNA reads TGCGCCAGCACCATTGGACTAGCCACTTCTGGGGCCAACGTCCTGACTATC. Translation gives CASTIGLATSGANVLTI.